These 20 T cell receptor beta chains came from one sample sequenced in a study of shared clonotypes between healthy human individuals. This table comes from immunoSEQ multiplex PCR, and its TCRdb copy is limited to in-frame clones, with some not included. The sample lists 2,100,000 or so clones, about 94% occurring once. The sample comprised naive CD4+ T cells sorted from blood. Specified subset: CD45RA+ positively selected. The receptors were gathered from a man aged 18 to 30 in good health.

This sequence joins TRBV7-9 and TRBJ1-4; no clear D gene. This CDR3 has 15 residues. V dropped 2 bases and J dropped 5 bases, with 12 bases sitting between them. Germline V gene sequence: CDR1 SEHNR, CDR2 FQNEAQ (reference sequence). CDR3 amino acids: CASSLSTPKNEKLFF. The CDR3 coding sequence is TGTGCCAGCAGCTTATCGACGCCGAAGAATGAAAAACTGTTTTTT.

In this sample, this clone turned up a few times. The sample holds other DNA sequences that translate to the same CDR3. V gene TRBV7-2 combines with J gene TRBJ2-3, with no clear D. V lost 1 base, J lost 0 bases, and 5 bases lay in between. Germline V CDR1 and CDR2: SGHTA, FQGNSA. CDR3 length equals 14 residues. The CDR3, as DNA: TGTGCCAGCAGCTTAGGCCCTAGCACAGATACGCAGTATTTT. This encodes CASSLGPSTDTQYF.

This chain joins TRBV2 and TRBJ1-2; 7 positions agree with TRBD1. V shed 2 bases, J shed 8 bases, and the junction held 5 bases outside the gene matches. Germline loops: CDR1 SNHLY, CDR2 FYNNEI. The CDR3 totals 13 residues. The CDR3 DNA is TGTGCCAGCAGTGAAAAGGGGGCCCAAGGCTACACCTTC. It encodes CASSEKGAQGYTF. The full variable domain, with the rest looked up from reference TRBV2 and TRBJ1-2, is EPEVTQTPSHQVTQMGQEVILRCVPISNHLYFYWYRQILGQKVEFLVSFYNNEISEKSEIFDDQFSVERPDGSNFTLKIRSTKLEDSAMYFCASSEKGAQGYTFGSGTRLTVV.

Turning to this clone: The same CDR3 arises from other DNA sequences in this sample as well. The chain uses TRBV6-1 and TRBJ2-7; TRBD1 might be the D (5 bases). The CDR3 extends over 13 amino acids. V gave up 2 bases and J gave up 3 bases, with 8 bases separating them. Germline V gives CDR1 MNHNS, CDR2 SASEGT. In DNA form, the CDR3 reads TGTGCCAGCAGTGAAACAGGAGACTACGAGCAGTACTTC. Protein product: CASSETGDYEQYF.

V usage is TRBV19 and J usage is TRBJ1-5; 8 bases are a match to TRBD1. V shed 5 bases and J 2 bases; nucleotides not matched to a gene: 2. The CDR3 consists of 14 residues. The germline CDR1 and CDR2 sequences are LNHDA and SQIVND (reference sequence). The CDR3 protein is CASSRTGRNQPQHF. CDR3 bases: TGTGCCAGTAGTCGGACAGGGCGCAATCAGCCCCAGCATTTT. Full variable domain (missing parts from reference TRBV19 and TRBJ1-5): DGGITQSPKYLFRKEGQNVTLSCEQNLNHDAMYWYRQDPGQGLRLIYYSQIVNDFQKGDIAEGYSVSREKKESFPLTVTSAQKNPTAFYLCASSRTGRNQPQHFGDGTRLSIL.

The chain is built from TRBV10-3 and TRBJ2-2, with 11 bases lining up with TRBD2. Per germline, CDR1 ENHRY and CDR2 SYGVKD. V shed 5 bases, J shed 3 bases, and the junction held 2 bases outside the gene matches. CDR3 length: 15 residues. CDR3 DNA: TGTGCCATCAGTAGGGGACTAGCGGACACCGGGGAGCTGTTTTTT. It codes for CAISRGLADTGELFF.

The rearrangement joins TRBV6-4 to TRBJ1-5; no clear D gene. The germline V and J ends were trimmed by 4 bases and 5 bases, with 9 bases remaining between them. The CDR3 is 13 residues long. Germline-derived CDR1 and CDR2 are MRHNA and SNTAGT. CDR3 nucleotide sequence: TGTGCCAGCAGTGTAAGGGAAGATCAGCCCCAGCATTTT. Translated, it gives CASSVREDQPQHF.

J is TRBJ2-7 and V is TRBV19, with 7 bases lining up with TRBD1. Losses at the gene ends were 3 bases for V and 0 bases for J; bases not matched to a gene: 5. The CDR3 spans 15 residues. Germline V gene sequence: CDR1 LNHDA, CDR2 SQIVND (reference sequence). DNA of the CDR3: TGTGCCAGTAGTATTCGACAGGGTGGCTCCTACGAGCAGTACTTC. It translates to CASSIRQGGSYEQYF.

This clone was observed a single time. V gene TRBV18 combines with J gene TRBJ2-7; D possibly corresponds to TRBD1 (5 bases). This CDR3 has 14 residues. CDR1 KGHSH and CDR2 LQKENI come from the germline V gene. V was clipped by 6 bases and J by 4 bases, with 16 bases between them. The CDR3 DNA is TGTGCCAGCTCCCCAACTTCAGGGAAATACGAGCAGTACTTC. Its translation: CASSPTSGKYEQYF.

V is TRBV30 and J is TRBJ1-2, with 8 bases matching TRBD1. Germline V CDR1 and CDR2: GTSNPN, SVGIG (reference sequence). The J segment lost 5 bases and the V segment lost 3 bases, leaving 8 bases of the junction unmatched. The CDR3 runs to 14 residues. CDR3 region: CAWRRTGRGYGYTF. DNA for the CDR3: TGTGCCTGGAGAAGGACAGGGCGGGGATATGGCTACACCTTC.

In its sample, this clone was seen once. J is TRBJ1-2 and V is TRBV2, with D possibly matching TRBD1 (5 bases). V dropped 3 bases and J dropped 4 bases, with 15 bases sitting between them. Germline CDR1 and CDR2: SNHLY and FYNNEI. This CDR3 spans 15 amino acids. The CDR3 sequence: CASSEFRVGGYGYTF. The CDR3 DNA reads as TGTGCCAGCAGTGAGTTCCGGGTGGGGGGCTATGGCTACACCTTC.

J is TRBJ1-1 and V is TRBV11-2; D is ambiguous. CDR1 is SGHAT, CDR2 FQNNGV, per germline. This CDR3 has 13 residues. Trimming shortened V by 4 bases and J by 6 bases, and 12 bases separated the two germline ends. This CDR3 is CASSSRRPAEAFF. The CDR3, as DNA: TGTGCCAGCAGCTCTAGGCGTCCGGCTGAAGCTTTCTTT.

This clone occurred once. This chain links TRBV18 with TRBJ2-7; either TRBD1 or TRBD2 may fit D (5 bases each). Between the trimmed V and J ends, which lost 3 bases and 1 base, there was a span of 16 bases. CDR3 length: 16 amino acids. CDR1 is KGHSH and CDR2 is LQKENI in the germline V gene. DNA of the CDR3: TGTGCCAGCTCACCGGGTCGTCCAGGGAGATCCTACGAGCAGTACTTC. This translates into CASSPGRPGRSYEQYF.

This chain links TRBV2 with TRBJ1-6; TRBD1 matches at 9 bases. With V trimmed by 6 bases and J by 7 bases, 4 bases remained unmatched. This CDR3 comprises 14 residues. CDR1 is SNHLY, CDR2 FYNNEI, per germline. DNA of the CDR3: TGTGCCAGCAGACCAGGGACAGGGAATTCACCCCTCCACTTT. As protein: CASRPGTGNSPLHF.

The rearrangement joins TRBV5-1 to TRBJ1-1; D not resolved. The V end was cut by 0 bases, the J end by 4 bases, with 7 bases between. Germline lookup yields CDR1 SGHRS and CDR2 YFSETQ. The CDR3 spans 13 residues. The CDR3 coding sequence is TGCGCCAGCAGCTTGGAACGAATCACTGAAGCTTTCTTT. As protein: CASSLERITEAFF.

For this clone: The same CDR3 arises from other DNA sequences in this sample as well. The V and J genes are TRBV7-2 and TRBJ1-5; possible D gene TRBD1, 6 bases. CDR3 size: 15 residues. The V gene lost 1 base and the J gene lost 7 bases, with 14 bases spanning the gap. Germline V lookup: CDR1 SGHTA, CDR2 FQGNSA. Written as DNA, the CDR3 is TGTGCCAGCAGCTTAGATACAGGGTCGGGACAGCCCCAGCATTTT. The encoded protein is CASSLDTGSGQPQHF.

The V call is TRBV30, the J call TRBJ2-4; TRBD1 or TRBD2 may be the D gene (6 bases each). Germline lookup yields CDR1 GTSNPN and CDR2 SVGIG (reference sequence). The CDR3 covers 15 residues. The ends were cut back, 2 bases at V and 1 base at J, with 12 bases in the middle. CDR3 DNA: TGTGCCTGGAGTCCGGGGGCGATGGCCAAAAACATTCAGTACTTC. As protein: CAWSPGAMAKNIQYF.

The rearrangement joins TRBV2 to TRBJ1-6; the D is unclear. The germline V gene has CDR1 SNHLY and CDR2 FYNNEI. With 5 bases removed from V and 5 bases from J, the gap between germline ends came to 10 bases. The CDR3 is made up of 14 amino acids. In nucleotides, the CDR3 is TGTGCCAGCAGTCCAGGACGGGATAATTCACCCCTCCACTTT. It is translated as CASSPGRDNSPLHF. Looking up the rest from reference TRBV2 and TRBJ1-6 gives the full variable domain: EPEVTQTPSHQVTQMGQEVILRCVPISNHLYFYWYRQILGQKVEFLVSFYNNEISEKSEIFDDQFSVERPDGSNFTLKIRSTKLEDSAMYFCASSPGRDNSPLHFGNGTRLTVT.

The chain joins TRBV6-5 to TRBJ1-2; TRBD1 is a possible D gene (6 bases). This CDR3 spans 14 amino acids. Looked up from germline, CDR1 is MNHEY and CDR2 is SVGAGI. The V and J ends lost 6 bases and 4 bases respectively, with 15 bases between them. The CDR3 sequence: CASSKQGGRYGYTF. The DNA for the CDR3 is TGTGCCAGCAGCAAACAGGGTGGTCGCTATGGCTACACCTTC.

The chain has TRBV11-2 and TRBJ2-1; D remains ambiguous. Between the trimmed V and J ends, which lost 5 bases and 4 bases, there was a span of 9 bases. In germline, CDR1 is SGHAT, CDR2 FQNNGV. CDR3 length: 13 amino acids. CDR3: CASSAPRYNEQFF. CDR3 bases: TGTGCCAGCAGCGCCCCAAGGTACAATGAGCAGTTCTTC. The full variable domain, rest sourced from reference TRBV11-2 and TRBJ2-1, is EAGVAQSPRYKIIEKRQSVAFWCNPISGHATLYWYQQILGQGPKLLIQFQNNGVVDDSQLPKDRFSAERLKGVDSTLKIQPAKLEDSAVYLCASSAPRYNEQFFGPGTRLTVL.